The present TCR beta chain was sequenced within a study of cytomegalovirus exposure and HLA in healthy donors. The germline V gene has CDR1 MNHEY and CDR2 SMNVEV (reference sequence). After removal of 5 bases from V and 0 bases from J, the junction contained 0 bases not matched to a gene. CDR3 length: 14 amino acids. PCR involved 60 Vbeta and 13 Jbeta primers. Sequencing was performed with immunoSEQ multiplex PCR; in TCRdb, only in-frame clones are kept and a portion is missing. Altogether 130,000 or so clones are present, approximately 84% being singletons, with the ten largest covering 1.9%. This clone was counted once.

The sequence derives from a woman in her 40s in good health and CMV-seronegative. The chain links TRBV27 to TRBJ1-2, with 10 nucleotides matching TRBD1. Sample: PBMCs. This CDR3 reads CASSGTGANYGYTF. The CDR3 nucleotides are TGTGCCAGCAGTGGGACAGGGGCTAACTATGGCTACACCTTC.